This T cell receptor (beta chain) was retrieved from a study of cytotoxic CD8 clonotypes in ibrutinib-treated CLL. CDR1 is LNHNV, CDR2 YYDKDF, per germline (reference sequence). V gave up 1 base and J gave up 8 bases; unmatched junction bases: 12. This CDR3 is 17 amino acids long. Data came from immunoSEQ multiplex PCR; TCRdb stores just in-frame clones and leaves some out. The data contain approximately 92,000 clones, over 60% of them seen just once; the ten biggest clones take up about 26%. This sample comprised PBMCs, obtained after 24 months of ibrutinib treatment. The sequence was collected from a human donor with chronic lymphocytic leukemia. The chain carries TRBV15 and TRBJ2-1, with 9 bases fitting TRBD2. The CDR3 reads CATSRGRAAGGRDEQFF. The CDR3 bases are TGTGCCACCAGCAGAGGGCGGGCAGCGGGAGGTAGGGATGAGCAGTTCTTC.